The sequence of this TCR beta chain was determined in a study of control samples from healthy donors and cancer patients. In this sample, this clone turned up once. Per germline, CDR1 LNHDA and CDR2 SQIVND (reference sequence). The CDR3 runs to 12 residues. Trimming took 9 bases from V and 6 from J; bases not matched to a gene: 2. Assay used: immunoSEQ multiplex PCR; TCRdb lists only in-frame clones, some missing. The sample shows about 150,000 clones, over 90% of them seen only once. The sequence came from a middle-aged man in good health. The chain recombines TRBV19 with TRBJ2-1; 10 nucleotides match TRBD1. The specimen was blood. The CDR3 reads CASRDRGNEQFF. Here the CDR3 DNA reads TGTGCCAGCCGGGACAGGGGCAATGAGCAGTTCTTC.